This TCR beta chain was sequenced during a study of blood T cell repertoires in COVID-19. Study-wide background: The United States, Italy and Spain provided the acute and convalescent COVID-19 samples. Sample material is recorded as cDNA or gDNA derived from T cells, B-cell-depleted T cells, or PBMCs.

This clone was seen a few times. Generated by immunoSEQ multiplex PCR, the TCRdb table keeps only in-frame clones and is missing some. The table shows more than 200,000 clones, with approximately 82% occurring only once. Germline V gives CDR1 DFQATT, CDR2 SNEGSKA (reference sequence). Losses at the gene ends were 7 bases for V and 14 bases for J; bases not matched to a gene: 7. The CDR3 is made up of 10 amino acids. V usage is TRBV20-1 and J usage is TRBJ1-1; 10 bases align to TRBD1. The source material was peripheral blood. This receptor was obtained from a man between 40 and 49 years old with active or convalescent COVID-19. CDR3 amino acids: CSGGTGVAFF. The CDR3, as DNA: TGCAGTGGGGGGACAGGGGTTGCCTTCTTT.